This T cell receptor (beta chain) was obtained from a study of shared clonotypes between healthy human individuals. CD45RO-negative, CCR7-selected cells formed the naive CD8 fraction, which excluded terminally differentiated effector memory CD45RA+ cells. TCRdb keeps only in-frame clones here, not all; method: immunoSEQ multiplex PCR. Of about 700,000 clones in the sample, about 92% were seen once. Concerning this clone itself: Its antigen is undetermined.

Germline V gene lookup returns CDR1 SEHNR and CDR2 FQNEAQ (reference sequence). The V segment lost 3 bases and the J segment 3 bases; nucleotides outside the gene matches: 7. The CDR3 has 17 residues. The study, taken as a whole, reports: Since donors were few, the genetic and exposure-history diversity represented was limited.

The sequence derives from a man aged 30 to 45 in good health. The sample consisted of naive CD8+ T cells sorted from blood. This chain connects TRBV7-9 to TRBJ2-3; 12 nucleotides line up with TRBD2. This chain's CDR3 is CASSFRLAGAGTDTQYF. The CDR3 nucleotides read TGTGCCAGCAGCTTCCGACTAGCGGGAGCAGGGACAGATACGCAGTATTTT.